This passage covers 9 T cell receptor beta chains from one sample sequenced in a study of T-cell reconstitution after alpha-beta-depleted transplantation in children. Researchers prepared the TCRbeta library using unique molecular identifiers, the study reports. Each CDR3 protein is one row after TCRdb ran MiXCR on the PCR reads. The sample contains 440,000 or so distinct CDR3 sequences, about 45% of which appear only once. Source: PBMCs, taken before TCRalphabeta/CD19-depleted stem cell transplant. These receptors came from a girl aged 2-10 years with aplastic anemia, due to receive a stem cell transplant.

The J gene is TRBJ2-7, the V gene TRBV20-1; 7 bases line up with TRBD2. There are 13 residues in the CDR3. The J segment lost 3 bases and the V segment lost 5 bases, leaving 7 bases of the junction unmatched. CDR1 is DFQATT, CDR2 SNEGSKA, per germline (reference sequence). Here the CDR3 DNA reads TGCAGTGCTCCCTGGGGGGGAGGCTACGAGCAGTACTTC. It codes for CSAPWGGGYEQYF.

The CDR3 DNA follows: TGTGCCAGCAGCTTAGATACGATCTACACTGAAGCTTTCTTT. This gives the protein CASSLDTIYTEAFF. The chain uses TRBV11-2 and TRBJ1-1; D gene ambiguous. CDR1 and CDR2 (germline): SGHAT, FQNNGV. Trimming removed 0 bases at V and 3 bases at J, with 8 bases between. CDR3 size: 14 residues.

This clonotype was picked up one time. The chain uses TRBV20-1 and TRBJ2-7; D remains unclear. The CDR3 is made up of 13 amino acids. Trimming left V 3 bases short and J 0 bases short, with 9 bases between. Germline V CDR1 and CDR2: DFQATT, SNEGSKA (reference sequence). For the CDR3, the DNA is TGCAGTGCTAGCCCGTGGGACTCCTACGAGCAGTACTTC. Its protein is CSASPWDSYEQYF.

In its sample, this clonotype was seen a few times. This rearrangement joins TRBV3-1 to TRBJ2-3; D is unclear. The CDR3 is 14 amino acids. Trimming removed 2 bases at V and 2 bases at J, with 8 bases between. Germline-derived CDR1 and CDR2 are LGHDT and YNNKEL (reference sequence). The CDR3, as DNA: TGTGCCAGCAGCCAACAACTTACCACAGATACGCAGTATTTT. This encodes CASSQQLTTDTQYF.

This clonotype is a singleton in its sample. This chain uses TRBV6-2 or TRBV6-3 with TRBJ2-1; D is perhaps TRBD2 (6 bases). Germline loops: CDR1 MNHEY, CDR2 SVGEGT. Trimming pared 6 bases from V and 12 bases from J, leaving 18 bases between. The CDR3 consists of 13 residues. The CDR3 DNA sequence: TGTGCCAGCAGACGGGACGGGACTTCTAGGCAGTTCTTC. Amino acid sequence: CASRRDGTSRQFF.

Note on this clonotype: One end of the junction varies from germline; a read error may be responsible. This chain uses TRBV20-1 with TRBJ1-2; D unresolved. Per the germline V gene, CDR1 is DFQATT and CDR2 is SNEGSKA (reference sequence). The CDR3 is made up of 12 amino acids. DNA for the CDR3: TGCAGTGCTGGAGAACGGAACTATGGCTACACCTTC. This sequence encodes CSAGERNYGYTF.

The genes are TRBV9 and TRBJ2-5, with 7 nucleotides matching TRBD1. In germline, CDR1 is SGDLS, CDR2 YYNGEE. CDR3 length: 17 amino acids. The ends lost 3 bases at V and 0 bases at J; junction bases unmatched: 11. The CDR3 protein is CASSAGQRNPYQETQYF. DNA of the CDR3: TGTGCCAGCAGCGCGGGACAGAGAAACCCGTACCAAGAGACCCAGTACTTC.

This clonotype was detected ten times or more. V and J are TRBV5-1 and TRBJ2-2; D remains unclear. V was trimmed by 5 bases and J by 11 bases, leaving 10 bases between them. This CDR3 contains 11 residues. Germline lookup yields CDR1 SGHRS and CDR2 YFSETQ. DNA for the CDR3: TGCGCCAGCAGAGGCCTTGCTGAGCTGTTTTTT. Amino acids: CASRGLAELFF.

This chain connects TRBV7-3 to TRBJ2-5, with 9 bases lining up with TRBD2. CDR3 length: 13 residues. Losses at the gene ends were 5 bases for V and 4 bases for J; bases not matched to a gene: 2. The germline V gene encodes CDR1 SGHTA and CDR2 FQGTGA. Written as DNA, the CDR3 is TGTGCCAGCAGCAAGACTAGCGGAGAGACCCAGTACTTC. Its translation: CASSKTSGETQYF.